The source of this T cell receptor beta chain is a study of molecular identifiers for immune sequencing clone quantification. Study-wide background: In the replicates, RNA derived from around 18,000 or 91,000 naive CD8 cells was divided into five parts, and four were sequenced. Study outcomes and limitations: Clone sizes could be underestimated for highly expanded clones when identical TCR molecules share a barcode.

The CDR3 consists of 14 residues. The V gene's germline CDR1 is SGHDN and CDR2 FVKESK. Between the trimmed V and J ends, which lost 6 bases and 8 bases, there was a span of 19 bases. Each CDR3 protein is one row after TCRdb ran MiXCR on the PCR reads. This sample has around 100,000 distinct CDR3 sequences, with about 35% found just once. This clonotype showed up many times. Its antigen is as yet unknown. The V and J genes are TRBV14 and TRBJ1-2; D is perhaps TRBD1 (5 bases). This TCR derives from a human donor in good health. Some libraries in this study had Jurkat cell RNA spiked in. The specimen sequenced was naive CD8+ T cells from blood, with Jurkat cell RNA spiked in. The subset is: FACS-sorted CD8+CD4-CCR7+CD45RA+ naive T cells. CDR3 nucleotide sequence: TGTGCCAGCAGTCCCGGGACTCTAACATACGGCTACACCTTC. It encodes CASSPGTLTYGYTF.